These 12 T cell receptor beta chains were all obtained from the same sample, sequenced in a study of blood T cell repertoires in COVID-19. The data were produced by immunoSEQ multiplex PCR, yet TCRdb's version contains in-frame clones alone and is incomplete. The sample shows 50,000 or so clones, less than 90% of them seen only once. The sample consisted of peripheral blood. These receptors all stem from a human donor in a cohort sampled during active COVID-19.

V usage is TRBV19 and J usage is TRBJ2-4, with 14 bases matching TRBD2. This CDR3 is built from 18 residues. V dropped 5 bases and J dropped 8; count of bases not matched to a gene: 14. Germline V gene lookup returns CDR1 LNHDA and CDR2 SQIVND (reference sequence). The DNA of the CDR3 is TGTGCCAGTAGTCCTGAAGCCGGGACTAGCGGGAGTGGGGACATTCAGTACTTC. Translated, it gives CASSPEAGTSGSGDIQYF.

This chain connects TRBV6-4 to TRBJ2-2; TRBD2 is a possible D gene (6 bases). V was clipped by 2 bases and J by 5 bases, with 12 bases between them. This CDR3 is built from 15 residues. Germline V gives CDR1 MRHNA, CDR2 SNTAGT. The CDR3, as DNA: TGTGCCAGCAGTGACGAGGGAGGTCGAACCGGGGAGCTGTTTTTT. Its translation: CASSDEGGRTGELFF.

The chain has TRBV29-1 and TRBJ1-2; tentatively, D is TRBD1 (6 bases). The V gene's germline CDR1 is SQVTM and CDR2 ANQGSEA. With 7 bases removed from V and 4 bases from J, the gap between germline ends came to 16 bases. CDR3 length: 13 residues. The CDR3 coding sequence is TGCAGCGCTATAGACAGGCAACCCTATGGCTACACCTTC. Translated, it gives CSAIDRQPYGYTF.

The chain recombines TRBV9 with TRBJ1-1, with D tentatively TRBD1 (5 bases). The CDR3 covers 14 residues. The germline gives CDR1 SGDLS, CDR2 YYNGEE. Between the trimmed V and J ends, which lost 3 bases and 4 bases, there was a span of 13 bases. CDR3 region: CASSARREGTEAFF. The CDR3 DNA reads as TGTGCCAGCAGCGCCCGCAGGGAAGGCACTGAAGCTTTCTTT.

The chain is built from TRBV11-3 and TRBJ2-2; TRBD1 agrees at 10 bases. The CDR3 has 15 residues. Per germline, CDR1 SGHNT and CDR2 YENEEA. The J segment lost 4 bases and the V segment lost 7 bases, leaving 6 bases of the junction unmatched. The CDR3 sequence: CASNPGQGVTGELFF. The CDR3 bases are TGTGCCAGCAACCCCGGACAGGGGGTCACCGGGGAGCTGTTTTTT.

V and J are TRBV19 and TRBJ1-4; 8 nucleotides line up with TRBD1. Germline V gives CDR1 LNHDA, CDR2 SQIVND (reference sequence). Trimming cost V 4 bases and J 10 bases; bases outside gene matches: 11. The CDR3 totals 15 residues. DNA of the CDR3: TGTGCCAGTAGTACCCTTGGACAGGGTGGGACAAAACTGTTTTTT. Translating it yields CASSTLGQGGTKLFF.

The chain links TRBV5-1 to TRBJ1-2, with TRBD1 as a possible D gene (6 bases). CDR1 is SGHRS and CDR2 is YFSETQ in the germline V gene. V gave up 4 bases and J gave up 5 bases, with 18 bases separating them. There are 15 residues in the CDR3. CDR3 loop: CASSPGDNIGYGYTF. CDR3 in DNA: TGCGCCAGCAGCCCAGGGGACAATATAGGGTATGGCTACACCTTC.

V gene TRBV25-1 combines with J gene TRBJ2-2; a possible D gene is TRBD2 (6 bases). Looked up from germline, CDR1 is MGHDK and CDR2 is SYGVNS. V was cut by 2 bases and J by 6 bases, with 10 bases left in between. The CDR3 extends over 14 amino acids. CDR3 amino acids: CASSEMGGPGELFF. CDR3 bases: TGTGCCAGCAGTGAAATGGGGGGACCCGGGGAGCTGTTTTTT.

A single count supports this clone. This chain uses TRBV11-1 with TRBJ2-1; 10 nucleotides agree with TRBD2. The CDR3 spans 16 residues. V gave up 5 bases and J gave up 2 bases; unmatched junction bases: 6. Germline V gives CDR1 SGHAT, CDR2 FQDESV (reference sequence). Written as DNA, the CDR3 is TGTGCCAGCAGCCCTACTAGCGGGGCGACCTACAATGAGCAGTTCTTC. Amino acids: CASSPTSGATYNEQFF.

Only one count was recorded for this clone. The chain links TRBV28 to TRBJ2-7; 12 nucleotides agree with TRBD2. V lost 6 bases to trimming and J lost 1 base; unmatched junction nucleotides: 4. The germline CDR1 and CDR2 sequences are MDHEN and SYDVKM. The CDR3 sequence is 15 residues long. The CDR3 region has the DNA TGTGCCAGCAGCACTACTAGCGGGGGGTCCTACGAGCAGTACGTC. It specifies CASSTTSGGSYEQYV.

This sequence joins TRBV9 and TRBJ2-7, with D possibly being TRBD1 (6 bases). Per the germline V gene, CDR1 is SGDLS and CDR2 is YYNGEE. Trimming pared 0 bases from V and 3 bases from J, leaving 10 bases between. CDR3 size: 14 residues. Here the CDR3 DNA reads TGTGCCAGCAGCGTAGTCCAGGGGCACTACGAGCAGTACGTC. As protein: CASSVVQGHYEQYV.

The CDR3 loop reads CASSLRQGGTEAFF. The DNA for the CDR3 is TGTGCCAGCAGCCTAAGACAGGGAGGCACTGAAGCTTTCTTT. The chain carries TRBV5-4 and TRBJ1-1; 7 bases are a match to TRBD1. Germline CDR1 is SGHNT and CDR2 is YYREEE (reference sequence). J gave up 4 bases and V 4 bases, and 7 bases lay outside the gene matches. This CDR3 has 14 residues.